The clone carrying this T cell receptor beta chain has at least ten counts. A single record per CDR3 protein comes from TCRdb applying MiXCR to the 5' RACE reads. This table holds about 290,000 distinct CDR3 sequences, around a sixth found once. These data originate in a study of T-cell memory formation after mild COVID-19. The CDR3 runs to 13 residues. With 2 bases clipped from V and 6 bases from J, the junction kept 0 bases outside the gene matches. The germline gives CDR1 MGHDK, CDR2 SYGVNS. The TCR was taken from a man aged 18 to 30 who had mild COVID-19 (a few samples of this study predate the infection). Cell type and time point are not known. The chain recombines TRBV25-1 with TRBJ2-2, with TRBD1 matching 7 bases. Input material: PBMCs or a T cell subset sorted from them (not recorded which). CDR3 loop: CASSEQGAGELFF. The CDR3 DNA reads TGTGCCAGCAGTGAACAGGGGGCCGGGGAGCTGTTTTTT.